A single sample gave rise to the 17 T cell receptor beta chains below, sequenced in a study of shared clonotypes between healthy human individuals. Generated by immunoSEQ multiplex PCR, the TCRdb table keeps only in-frame clones and is missing some. The data show approximately 640,000 clones, around 72% seen once. Sequencing was performed on memory CD4+ T cells sorted from blood. Stated subset: CD45RA-negative fraction. Receptors originate from a woman in her twenties or thirties in good health.

Only a few counts were recorded for this clone. The chain employs TRBV4-1 and TRBJ1-2; unclear D gene. CDR1 MGHRA and CDR2 YSYEKL come from the germline V gene. The V gene lost 2 bases and the J gene lost 3 bases, with 4 bases spanning the gap. The CDR3 has 12 residues. CDR3 DNA sequence: TGCGCCAGCAGCCAACATGACTATGGCTACACCTTC. Translation: CASSQHDYGYTF.

V usage is TRBV28 and J usage is TRBJ1-2; no firm D call. Germline assignment: CDR1 MDHEN and CDR2 SYDVKM. With 7 bases removed from V and 12 bases from J, the gap between germline ends came to 30 bases. The CDR3 spans 16 residues. In DNA, the CDR3 is TGTGCCAGCACCACCGGAGGGTCTAGGAGCCCCATGTCACACACCTTC. Its protein is CASTTGGSRSPMSHTF.

This clone showed up just once. The gene calls are TRBV4-2 and TRBJ2-7, with 7 bases aligning to TRBD2. The germline V gene has CDR1 LGHNA and CDR2 YNFKEQ. The trim removed 6 bases at V and 6 bases at J, leaving 14 bases unmatched. CDR3 size: 15 residues. CDR3 nucleotides: TGTGCCAGCAGTGGACTGGGGGGAGGGGCGGGCGAGCAGTACTTC. Amino acids: CASSGLGGGAGEQYF.

V gene TRBV4-1 combines with J gene TRBJ1-1; a weak D match, TRBD1 (5 bases). V lost 3 bases to trimming and J lost 4 bases, with 15 bases between them. The CDR3 extends over 15 amino acids. Per germline, CDR1 MGHRA and CDR2 YSYEKL. CDR3 amino acids: CASSHLSPGPTEAFF. The CDR3 DNA reads as TGCGCCAGCAGCCACCTCAGTCCAGGGCCCACTGAAGCTTTCTTT.

The chain employs TRBV28 and TRBJ1-4; D unresolved. The CDR3 loop spans 14 amino acids. From germline, CDR1 is MDHEN and CDR2 SYDVKM. The germline V and J ends were trimmed by 5 bases and 0 bases, with 7 bases remaining between them. CDR3 sequence reads: CASSPFTTNEKLFF. In DNA, the CDR3 is TGTGCCAGCAGTCCCTTTACAACTAATGAAAAACTGTTTTTT.

There are a few counts of this clone. The rearrangement links TRBV2 to TRBJ2-6; no reliable D call. The CDR3 length is 14 residues. Trimming pared 8 bases from V and 4 bases from J, leaving 12 bases between. Germline lookup yields CDR1 SNHLY and CDR2 FYNNEI. This CDR3 is CASSKDRGANVLTF. CDR3 nucleotides: TGTGCCAGCTCCAAGGATCGCGGGGCCAACGTCCTGACTTTC. Looking up the rest from reference TRBV2 and TRBJ2-6 gives the full variable domain: EPEVTQTPSHQVTQMGQEVILRCVPISNHLYFYWYRQILGQKVEFLVSFYNNEISEKSEIFDDQFSVERPDGSNFTLKIRSTKLEDSAMYFCASSKDRGANVLTFGAGSRLTVL.

The sample holds one count of this clone. This chain connects TRBV5-1 to TRBJ2-2; 8 bases match TRBD2. V lost 5 bases to trimming and J lost 3 bases; unmatched junction nucleotides: 6. Germline V gives CDR1 SGHRS, CDR2 YFSETQ. The CDR3 has 15 residues. CDR3 residues: CASSHTSGHTGELFF. The CDR3 DNA sequence: TGCGCCAGCAGTCATACTAGCGGACACACCGGGGAGCTGTTTTTT.

The gene calls are TRBV18 and TRBJ2-1, with a tentative D call TRBD2 (6 bases). The germline CDR1 and CDR2 sequences are KGHSH and LQKENI. Between the trimmed V and J ends, which lost 1 base and 16 bases, there was a span of 14 bases. The CDR3 contains 12 residues. The CDR3 here is CASSPQDYRFFF. CDR3 coding DNA: TGTGCCAGCTCACCACAGGACTACAGATTCTTCTTC. Looking up the rest from reference TRBV18 and TRBJ2-1 gives the full variable domain: NAGVMQNPRHLVRRRGQEARLRCSPMKGHSHVYWYRQLPEEGLKFMVYLQKENIIDESGMPKERFSAEFPKEGPSILRIQQVVRGDSAAYFCASSPQDYRFFFGPGTRLTVL.

This sequence joins TRBV11-2 and TRBJ2-5, with 9 bases fitting TRBD2. Trimming cost V 1 base and J 5 bases; bases outside gene matches: 11. CDR1 SGHAT and CDR2 FQNNGV come from the germline V gene. There are 17 residues in the CDR3. CDR3 loop: CASSLAGGTSTVETQYF. CDR3 nucleotides: TGTGCCAGCAGCTTAGCTGGCGGGACTAGCACCGTGGAGACCCAGTACTTC.

Comments on this clone: Its ends do not fully match the called genes, so a read error is possible. The rearrangement uses TRBV18 and TRBJ1-1; weak D call: TRBD1 (5 bases). Germline values: CDR1 KGHSH, CDR2 LQKENI. The CDR3 consists of 13 residues. CDR3 loop: CASSPLQGPEAFF. DNA for the CDR3: TGTGCCAGCTCGCCACTTCAGGGCCCTGAAGCTTTCTTT.

The chain is built from TRBV5-1 and TRBJ2-5, with D uncertain. Germline V gene sequence: CDR1 SGHRS, CDR2 YFSETQ. The length of the CDR3 is 13 residues. Trimming cost V 2 bases and J 2 bases, with 7 bases left between them. The CDR3 bases are TGCGCCAGCAGCTTTAACGGTCAAGAGACCCAGTACTTC. Translation: CASSFNGQETQYF.

The chain couples TRBV7-9 to TRBJ2-1; the match to TRBD2 covers 8 bases. V lost 7 bases, J lost 6 bases, and 11 bases stayed unmatched. This CDR3 has 15 residues. In germline, CDR1 is SEHNR, CDR2 FQNEAQ (reference sequence). The CDR3 reads CASNGRTSSPNEQFF. CDR3 nucleotides: TGTGCCAGCAATGGTAGGACTAGCTCCCCCAATGAGCAGTTCTTC.

This clone is a singleton in its sample. The rearrangement uses TRBV10-3 and TRBJ1-5, with D possibly TRBD1 on 5 matching bases. This CDR3 region has 16 residues. V was shortened by 0 bases and J by 0 bases, with 9 bases between the two germline ends. The germline gives CDR1 ENHRY, CDR2 SYGVKD. This chain's CDR3 is CAISESGGVSNQPQHF. The CDR3 nucleotides read TGTGCCATCAGTGAGTCAGGAGGGGTTAGCAATCAGCCCCAGCATTTT.

This clone appeared a few times. V is TRBV19 and J is TRBJ1-2, with TRBD1 matching over 7 bases. The germline gives CDR1 LNHDA, CDR2 SQIVND (reference sequence). The trim removed 2 bases at V and 4 bases at J, leaving 4 bases unmatched. This CDR3 contains 14 residues. CDR3 protein: CASSIWRDSYGYTF. Here the CDR3 DNA reads TGTGCCAGTAGTATATGGAGGGACAGCTATGGCTACACCTTC.

The chain joins TRBV21-1 to TRBJ1-5. TRBV21-1 is assigned pseudogene status. The CDR3 sequence is 16 residues long. The CDR3 DNA sequence: TGTGCCAGCAGCAACCTCTCCCGCCGGGGGGATCAGCCCCAGCATTTT. This encodes CASSNLSRRGDQPQHF.

The rearrangement joins TRBV6-1 to TRBJ2-5, with 9 bases that match TRBD2. There are 12 residues in the CDR3. The germline gives CDR1 MNHNS, CDR2 SASEGT. CDR3 sequence reads: CAAREGGETQYF. The CDR3 region has the DNA TGTGCGGCGCGGGAGGGCGGAGAGACCCAGTACTTC.

V usage is TRBV28 and J usage is TRBJ2-4; no firm D call. The V end was cut by 2 bases, the J end by 0 bases, with 14 bases between. Per germline, CDR1 MDHEN and CDR2 SYDVKM. The CDR3 has 17 residues. CDR3 DNA: TGTGCCAGCAGTTTAGGGCCCCATTTCCTAGCCAAAAACATTCAGTACTTC. It encodes CASSLGPHFLAKNIQYF.